This TCR beta chain was recovered during a study of Ad26.COV2.S vaccination and SARS-CoV-2 variants. For the study at large: A COV1001 Ad26.COV2.S trial-arm participant provided the sample. General study points: The study found similar non-spike TCR breadth in vaccine and placebo recipients. Considerable breadth of spike-specific CD8+ and CD4+ T cell responses has reportedly been documented following vaccination.

As concerns this clone: Its antigen is undetermined.

Sequencing was performed with immunoSEQ multiplex PCR; in TCRdb, only in-frame clones are kept and a portion is missing. Of 320,000 or so clones in the sample, about nine tenths are singletons; the top ten hold around 5.5%. There are 14 residues in the CDR3. V lost 1 base and J lost 4, with 10 bases in between. CDR1 and CDR2 (germline): KGHSH, LQKENI. Treatment: 15 to 20 received Ad26.COV2.S at low or high dose, single or two shots; 5 received placebo; per-sample allocation not given. Samples came from day 63 after the first vaccine or placebo injection. An 18-55-year-old adult in Boston served as donor.

The source material was peripheral blood, sampled in a trial of Ad26.COV2.S vaccine versus placebo. The sequence was obtained from a person aged 18-60 years who received the Ad26.COV2.S COVID-19 vaccine or a placebo. This sequence joins TRBV18 and TRBJ2-5; D is uncertain. The CDR3 bases are TGTGCCAGCTCACCACTCCGCAGTGGAGAGACCCAGTACTTC. Protein product: CASSPLRSGETQYF.